The TCR beta chain described here comes from a study of blood T cells in healthy people across ages. A second PCR, run for roughly 7 to 11 cycles, used a sample-barcoded 5' primer plus a J-beta primer mix. TCRdb independently ran MiXCR on the 5' RACE reads; one entry per CDR3 protein. The sample includes roughly 800,000 distinct CDR3 sequences, 53% of them seen just once. This clonotype was detected only a few times. Germline CDR1 reads LNHNV; CDR2 reads YYDKDF (reference sequence). Trimming stripped 9 bases from V and 5 bases from J, with 21 bases between. The CDR3 extends over 15 amino acids. The TCR was taken from a man aged 80 or over in good health. Sequencing was performed on blood. The chain is built from TRBV15 and TRBJ2-3, with D unclear. The CDR3 here is CATSRTEMGLDTQYF. CDR3 sequence (DNA): TGTGCCACTTCGAGGACCGAGATGGGGTTAGATACGCAGTATTTT.